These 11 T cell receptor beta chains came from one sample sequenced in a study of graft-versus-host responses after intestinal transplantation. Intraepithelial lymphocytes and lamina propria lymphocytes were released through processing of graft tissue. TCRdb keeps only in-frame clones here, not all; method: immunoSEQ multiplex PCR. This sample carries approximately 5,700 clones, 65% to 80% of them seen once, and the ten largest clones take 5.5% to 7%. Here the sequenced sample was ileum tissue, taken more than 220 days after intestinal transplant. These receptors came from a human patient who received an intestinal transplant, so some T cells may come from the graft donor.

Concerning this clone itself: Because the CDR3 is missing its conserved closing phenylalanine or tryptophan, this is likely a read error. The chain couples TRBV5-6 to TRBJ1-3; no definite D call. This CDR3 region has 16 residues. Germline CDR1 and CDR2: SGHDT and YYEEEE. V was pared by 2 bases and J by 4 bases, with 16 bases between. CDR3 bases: TGTGCCAGCAGCTTCGACCCTGAGCCGGTGGGAAACACCATATATTCT. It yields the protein CASSFDPEPVGNTIYS.

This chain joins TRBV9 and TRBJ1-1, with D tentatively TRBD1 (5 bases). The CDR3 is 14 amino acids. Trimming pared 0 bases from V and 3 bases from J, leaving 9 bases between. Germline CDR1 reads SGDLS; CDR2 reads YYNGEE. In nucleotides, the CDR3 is TGTGCCAGCAGCGTAGTATCAGGGTACACTGAAGCTTTCTTT. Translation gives CASSVVSGYTEAFF.

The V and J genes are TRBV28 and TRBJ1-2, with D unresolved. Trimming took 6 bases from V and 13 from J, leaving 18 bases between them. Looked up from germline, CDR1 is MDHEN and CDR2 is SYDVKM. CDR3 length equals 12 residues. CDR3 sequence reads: CASRAGLGGCTF. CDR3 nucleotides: TGTGCCAGCAGGGCTGGACTCGGAGGTTGCACCTTC.

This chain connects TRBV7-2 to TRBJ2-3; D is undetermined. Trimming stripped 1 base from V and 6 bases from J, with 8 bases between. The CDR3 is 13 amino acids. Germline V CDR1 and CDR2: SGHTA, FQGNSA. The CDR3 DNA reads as TGTGCCAGCAGCTTAGTTCGCCGGGATACGCAGTATTTT. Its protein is CASSLVRRDTQYF.

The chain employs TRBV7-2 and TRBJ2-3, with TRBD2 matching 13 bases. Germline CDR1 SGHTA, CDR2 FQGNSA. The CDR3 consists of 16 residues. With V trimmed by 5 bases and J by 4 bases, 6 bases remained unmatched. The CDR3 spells CASSPRLAGGPDTQYF. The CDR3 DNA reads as TGTGCCAGCAGCCCCAGACTAGCGGGGGGCCCAGATACGCAGTATTTT.

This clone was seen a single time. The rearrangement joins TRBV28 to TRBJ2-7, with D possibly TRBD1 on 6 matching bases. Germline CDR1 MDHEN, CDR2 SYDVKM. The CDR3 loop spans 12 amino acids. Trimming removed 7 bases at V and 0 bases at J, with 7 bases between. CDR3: CASTGHSYEQYF. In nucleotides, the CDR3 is TGTGCCAGCACGGGACACTCCTACGAGCAGTACTTC.

The CDR3 region has the DNA TGTGCCAGCAGTTACGTAGCATTAATAGAGACCCAGTACTTC. Its translation is CASSYVALIETQYF. The rearrangement uses TRBV6-6 and TRBJ2-5; D is ambiguous. CDR1 is MNHNY and CDR2 is SVGAGI in the germline V gene (reference sequence). Trimming took 2 bases from V and 4 from J, leaving 11 bases between them. The CDR3 is 14 residues long.

The CDR3 loop is CASSMGQGKVEAFF. The CDR3 DNA sequence: TGTGCCAGTAGTATGGGACAGGGGAAAGTTGAAGCTTTCTTT. The chain has TRBV19 and TRBJ1-1; 10 bases match TRBD1. With 3 bases clipped from V and 7 bases from J, the junction kept 5 bases outside the gene matches. This CDR3 region has 14 residues. Per germline, CDR1 LNHDA and CDR2 SQIVND (reference sequence).

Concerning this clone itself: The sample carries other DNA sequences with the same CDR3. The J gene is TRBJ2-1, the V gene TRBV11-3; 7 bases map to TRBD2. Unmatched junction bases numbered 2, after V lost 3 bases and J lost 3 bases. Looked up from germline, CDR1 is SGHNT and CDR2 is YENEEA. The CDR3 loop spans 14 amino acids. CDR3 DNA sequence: TGTGCCAGCAGCTTGGGACTACTCTACAATGAGCAGTTCTTC. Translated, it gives CASSLGLLYNEQFF.

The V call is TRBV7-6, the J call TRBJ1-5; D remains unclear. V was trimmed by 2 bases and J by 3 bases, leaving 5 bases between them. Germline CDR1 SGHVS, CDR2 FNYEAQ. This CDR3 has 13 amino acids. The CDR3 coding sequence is TGTGCCAGCAGCTTACGGGTCAATCAGCCCCAGCATTTT. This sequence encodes CASSLRVNQPQHF.

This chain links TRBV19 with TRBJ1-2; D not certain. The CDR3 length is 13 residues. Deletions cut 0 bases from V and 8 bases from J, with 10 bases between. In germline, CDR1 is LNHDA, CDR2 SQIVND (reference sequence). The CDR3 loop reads CASSIDAGSGYTF. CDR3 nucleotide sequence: TGTGCCAGTAGTATAGACGCGGGGTCGGGCTACACCTTC.